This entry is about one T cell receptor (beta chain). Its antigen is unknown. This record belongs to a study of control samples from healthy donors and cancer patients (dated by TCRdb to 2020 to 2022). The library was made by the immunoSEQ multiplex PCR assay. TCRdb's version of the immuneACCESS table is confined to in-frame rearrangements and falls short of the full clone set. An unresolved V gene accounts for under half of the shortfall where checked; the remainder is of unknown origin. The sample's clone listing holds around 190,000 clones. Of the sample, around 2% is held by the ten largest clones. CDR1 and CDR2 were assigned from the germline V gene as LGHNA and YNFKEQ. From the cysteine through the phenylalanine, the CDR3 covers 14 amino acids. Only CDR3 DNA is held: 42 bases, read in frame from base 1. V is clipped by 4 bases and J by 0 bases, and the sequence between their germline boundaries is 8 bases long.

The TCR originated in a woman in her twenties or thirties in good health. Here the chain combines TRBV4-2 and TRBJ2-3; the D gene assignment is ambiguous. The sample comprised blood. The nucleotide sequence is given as TGTGCCAGCAGCCCGGACGATAGCACAGATACGCAGTATTTT. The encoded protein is CASSPDDSTDTQYF.